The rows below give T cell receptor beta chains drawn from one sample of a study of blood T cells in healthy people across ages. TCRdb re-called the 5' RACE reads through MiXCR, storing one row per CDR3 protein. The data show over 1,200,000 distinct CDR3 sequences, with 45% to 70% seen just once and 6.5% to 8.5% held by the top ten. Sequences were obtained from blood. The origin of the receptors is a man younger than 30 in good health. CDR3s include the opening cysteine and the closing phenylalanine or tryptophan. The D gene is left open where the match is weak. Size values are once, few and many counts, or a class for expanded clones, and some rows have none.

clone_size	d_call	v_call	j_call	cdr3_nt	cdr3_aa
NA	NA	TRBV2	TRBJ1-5	TGTGCCAGCAACCTAGGCGGACATCTCAATCAGCCCCAGCATTTT	CASNLGGHLNQPQHF
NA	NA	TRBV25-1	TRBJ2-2	TGTGCCAGCAGTGGCACCCACTTGAGGGGGGAGCGGTCCGGGGAGCTGTTTTTT	CASSGTHLRGERSGELFF
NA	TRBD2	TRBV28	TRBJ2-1	TGTGCCAGCAGTGAACGAAGCGGGGGGTTCTACAATGAGCAGTTCTTC	CASSERSGGFYNEQFF
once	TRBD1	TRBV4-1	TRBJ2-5	TGCGCCAGCAGCCAAGTACCGGGACAGGGACCCATGCAAGAGACCCAGTACTTC	CASSQVPGQGPMQETQYF
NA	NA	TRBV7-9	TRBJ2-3	TGTGCCAGCAGCTCATCCTGGGGGGCCCTGACGACTACCACAGATACGCAGTATTTT	CASSSSWGALTTTTDTQYF
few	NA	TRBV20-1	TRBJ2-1	TGCAGTGAGGGGGTCTCCTACAATGAGCAGTTCTTC	CSEGVSYNEQFF
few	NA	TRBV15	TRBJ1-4	TGTGCCACCAGCAGAGGCGGGGCGCCGGATGAAAAACTGTTTTTT	CATSRGGAPDEKLFF
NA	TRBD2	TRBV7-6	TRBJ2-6	TGTGCCAGCAGTTTAGCGGGAGGCTCTGGGGCCAACGTCCTGACTTTC	CASSLAGGSGANVLTF
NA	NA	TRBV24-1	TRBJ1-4	TGTGCCACCCCTACTCGACAGTCAACTAATGAAAAACTGTTTTTT	CATPTRQSTNEKLFF
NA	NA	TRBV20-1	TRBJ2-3	TGCAGTGCGGAGGGGGGAACTAGCACAGATACGCAGTATTTT	CSAEGGTSTDTQYF
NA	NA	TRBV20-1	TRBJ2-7	TGCAGTGGGGTCCTTTTCTACGAGCAGTACTTC	CSGVLFYEQYF
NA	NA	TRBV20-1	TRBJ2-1	TGCAGTGCTAGAGTGGTAGGCAGCTACAATGAGCAGTTCTTC	CSARVVGSYNEQFF
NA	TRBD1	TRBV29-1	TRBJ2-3	TGCAGCGTTGAGGGACAGGGGAAGGGTACAGATACGCAGTATTTT	CSVEGQGKGTDTQYF
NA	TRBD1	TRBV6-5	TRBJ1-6	TGTGCCAGCAGTTACGGACAGGGCGATTTGAGCTCCTATAATTCACCCCTCCACTTT	CASSYGQGDLSSYNSPLHF
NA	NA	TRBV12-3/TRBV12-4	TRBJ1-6	TGTGCCAGCAGTTTAGGTCTGGGGGCAATTTCACCCCTCCACTTT	CASSLGLGAISPLHF
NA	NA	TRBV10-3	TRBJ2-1	TGTGCCATCAGGAGGGAGAAATTTAATGAGCAGTTCTTC	CAIRREKFNEQFF
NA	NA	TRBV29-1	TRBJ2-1	TGCAGCGTTGAGTGGTTAAGGTCGTTGTTCTTC	CSVEWLRSLFF
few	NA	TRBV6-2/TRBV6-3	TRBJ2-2	TGTGCCAGCCGGGTGGCCGGGGAGCTGTTTTTT	CASRVAGELFF
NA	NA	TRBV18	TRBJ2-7	TGTGCCAGCTCACCTTCCGGGACCCGAAGTCAGAGGCAGTACTTC	CASSPSGTRSQRQYF
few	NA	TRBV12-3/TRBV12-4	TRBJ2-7	TGTGCCAGCAGTTTGTATTCGGGACGCTTAATGAAATCCTACGAGCAGTACTTC	CASSLYSGRLMKSYEQYF
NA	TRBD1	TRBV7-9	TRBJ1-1	TGTGCCAGCAGGCCCCAGCCGGGACAGGGTTTGGGGGACACTGAAGCTTTCTTT	CASRPQPGQGLGDTEAFF
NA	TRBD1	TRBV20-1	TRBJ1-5	TGCAGTGGAGACAGGGGTGGAAATCAGCCCCAGCATTTT	CSGDRGGNQPQHF
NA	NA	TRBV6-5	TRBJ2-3	TGTGCCAGCAGAGGGGCCCAGACCCAGACAGATACGCAGTATTTT	CASRGAQTQTDTQYF
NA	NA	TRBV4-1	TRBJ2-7	TGCGCCAGCAGCCCGAAGGACCCATACGAGCAGTACTTC	CASSPKDPYEQYF
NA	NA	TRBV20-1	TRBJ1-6	TGCAGTGCTTCTCGAATAAAGGCCGTGGCTGGTTCACCCCTCCACTTT	CSASRIKAVAGSPLHF
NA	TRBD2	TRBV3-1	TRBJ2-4	TGTGCCAGCAGCCAAGGGGCAGGACTAGCGGACACCATTCAGTACTTC	CASSQGAGLADTIQYF
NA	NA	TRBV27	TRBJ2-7	TGTGCCAGCAGTTATCGGGACCACTCCTACGAGCAGTACTTC	CASSYRDHSYEQYF
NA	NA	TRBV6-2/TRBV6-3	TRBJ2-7	TGTGCCAGCAGTTACTTGGGGACCGTGAGCTCCTACGAGCAGTACTTC	CASSYLGTVSSYEQYF
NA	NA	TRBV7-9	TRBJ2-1	TGTGCCAGCAGCCCCTTCAGTGTCCCTCCGAGGCAGTTCTTC	CASSPFSVPPRQFF
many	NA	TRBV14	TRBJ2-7	TGTGCCAGCAGCCCAGGGATCTCCTACGAGCAGTACTTC	CASSPGISYEQYF
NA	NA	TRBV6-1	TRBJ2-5	TGTGCCAGCAGTGAAGGTAAGCAGGCACGAGGAGAGACCCAGTACTTC	CASSEGKQARGETQYF
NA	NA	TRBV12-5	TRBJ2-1	TGTGCTAGTGGTTTAATCATTGGACAGCCTAATGAGCAGTTCTTC	CASGLIIGQPNEQFF
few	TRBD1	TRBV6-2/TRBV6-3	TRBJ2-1	TGTGCCAGCAGTTACCCCGAACAGGGGCTAAACAATGAGCAGTTCTTC	CASSYPEQGLNNEQFF